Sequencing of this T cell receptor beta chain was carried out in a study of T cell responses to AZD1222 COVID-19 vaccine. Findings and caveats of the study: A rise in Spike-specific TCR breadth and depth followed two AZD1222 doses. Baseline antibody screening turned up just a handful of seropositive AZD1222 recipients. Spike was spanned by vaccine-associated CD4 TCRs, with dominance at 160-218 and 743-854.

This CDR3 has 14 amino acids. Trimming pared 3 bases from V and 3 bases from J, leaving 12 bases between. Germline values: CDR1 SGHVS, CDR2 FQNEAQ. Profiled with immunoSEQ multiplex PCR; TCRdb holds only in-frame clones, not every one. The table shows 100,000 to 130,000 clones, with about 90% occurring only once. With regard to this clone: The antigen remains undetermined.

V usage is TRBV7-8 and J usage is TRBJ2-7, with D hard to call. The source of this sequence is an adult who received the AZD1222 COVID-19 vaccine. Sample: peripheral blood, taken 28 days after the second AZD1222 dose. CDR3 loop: CASSFLGFSYEQYF. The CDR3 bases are TGTGCCAGCAGCTTCTTAGGGTTCAGCTACGAGCAGTACTTC.